The entry that follows covers one T cell receptor beta chain sequence. Patients at the Seattle site were enrolled during active infection and followed longitudinally. Original processing notes: Amplifying reference gene primers gave estimates of nucleated cell counts. Data came from immunoSEQ multiplex PCR; TCRdb stores just in-frame clones and leaves some out. The V and J calls and clone size come from that table; D and trimming were worked out from the DNA. The table records 250,000 to 300,000 clones, around 92% of them present only once. The data were taken from a study of blood T cell repertoires in COVID-19. Study overall: The cDNA or gDNA used as material had been derived from T cells, B-cell-depleted T cells, or PBMCs.

The ends lost 0 bases at V and 6 bases at J; junction bases unmatched: 7. The germline CDR1 and CDR2 sequences are MGHRA and YSYEKL. The CDR3 extends over 17 amino acids. Material: peripheral blood. The sequence was collected from a woman aged 25 to 39 with COVID-19, enrolled during active disease. The rearrangement joins TRBV4-1 to TRBJ1-5; 11 bases are shared with TRBD1. The DNA of the CDR3 is TGCGCCAGCAGCCAAGATCCGGACAGGGGGCAGGTTCAGCCCCAGCATTTT. Protein sequence: CASSQDPDRGQVQPQHF.